The rows below give T cell receptor beta chains drawn from one sample of a study of OX40 agonist ivuxolimab in advanced cancers. Sequenced by immunoSEQ multiplex PCR; TCRdb stores in-frame clones only, minus some. Of 55,000 to 65,000 clones listed, about 90% are singletons. Here the sequenced sample was CD4+ or CD8+ T cells sorted from blood, taken in a trial of the OX40 agonist ivuxolimab. These receptors came from an adult with an advanced solid tumor such as melanoma, head and neck, liver or kidney cancer. Both conserved end residues are part of each CDR3. The D gene is left open where the match is weak. Only part of the rows carry a size: once, few, many, or a class if the clone is expanded.

NA	TRBV6-5	TRBJ1-6	TRBD1	CASWTGQNSPLHF	TGTGCCAGCTGGACAGGTCAAAATTCACCCCTCCACTTT
NA	TRBV30	TRBJ2-7	TRBD1	CACRDRAYEQYF	TGTGCCTGTCGGGACAGAGCCTACGAGCAGTACTTC
NA	TRBV7-9	TRBJ2-1	NA	CASSPGEDSQFF	TGTGCCAGCAGCCCCGGAGAGGACTCTCAGTTCTTC
few	TRBV6-1	TRBJ1-5	NA	CASSAEFNQPQHF	TGTGCCAGCAGTGCGGAATTCAATCAGCCCCAGCATTTT
NA	TRBV27	TRBJ2-3	NA	CASSLAPAATDTQYF	TGTGCCAGCAGTTTGGCTCCAGCGGCCACAGATACGCAGTATTTT
few	TRBV9	TRBJ1-1	TRBD1	CASSVQGGLDTEAFF	TGTGCCAGCAGCGTACAGGGGGGGTTGGACACTGAAGCTTTCTTT
NA	TRBV5-4	TRBJ2-3	NA	CASSLPSRADTQYF	TGTGCCAGCAGTCTACCCTCTCGCGCAGATACGCAGTATTTT
NA	TRBV7-9	TRBJ1-3	NA	CASSPDRFSGNTIYF	TGTGCCAGCAGCCCAGACAGGTTCTCTGGAAACACCATATATTTT
NA	TRBV6-1	TRBJ1-3	NA	CASSEAEVGGTIYF	TGTGCCAGCAGTGAAGCCGAAGTCGGGGGCACCATATATTTT
once	TRBV7-2	TRBJ1-2	TRBD1	CASSSPWTGGGYGYTF	TGTGCCAGCAGCTCGCCGTGGACAGGGGGCGGGTATGGCTACACCTTC
NA	TRBV19	TRBJ2-7	NA	CASSVSDGGEQYF	TGTGCCAGTAGTGTGTCCGACGGGGGCGAGCAGTACTTC
NA	TRBV5-1	TRBJ2-1	TRBD1	CASSPDRDRFF	TGCGCCAGCAGCCCGGACAGGGACCGGTTCTTC
NA	TRBV2	TRBJ2-3	TRBD1	CASKDRASTDTQYF	TGTGCCAGCAAAGACAGGGCTAGCACAGATACGCAGTATTTT
once	TRBV4-2	TRBJ1-4	TRBD1	CASSRGQGATANEKLFF	TGTGCCAGCAGCCGGGGACAGGGGGCGACGGCTAATGAAAAACTGTTTTTT
NA	TRBV5-4	TRBJ2-7	NA	CASSLEDYEQYF	TGTGCCAGCAGCCTGGAAGACTACGAGCAGTACTTC
NA	TRBV10-3	TRBJ2-7	TRBD1	CAILGTGHYEQYF	TGTGCCATCTTGGGGACAGGGCACTACGAGCAGTACTTC
NA	TRBV14	TRBJ2-7	NA	CASSQSMLRLSSYEQYF	TGTGCCAGCAGCCAAAGCATGTTGCGGCTAAGCTCCTACGAGCAGTACTTC
NA	TRBV7-9	TRBJ1-4	NA	CASSLTRNGEKLFF	TGTGCCAGCAGCTTAACACGGAACGGAGAAAAACTGTTTTTT
NA	TRBV18	TRBJ1-2	NA	CASSPRRDPRLNYGYTF	TGTGCCAGCTCACCCCGGAGGGATCCCAGGCTTAACTATGGCTACACCTTC
NA	TRBV27	TRBJ1-4	NA	CASSLSGHEKLFF	TGTGCCAGCAGTTTGTCAGGGCATGAAAAACTGTTTTTT
once	TRBV27	TRBJ2-3	NA	CASSILEAKDTQYF	TGTGCCAGCAGTATCCTGGAGGCTAAAGATACGCAGTATTTT
NA	TRBV2	TRBJ2-7	TRBD2	CASRRSSGGAYEQYF	TGTGCCAGCAGAAGAAGTAGCGGGGGGGCCTACGAGCAGTACTTC
NA	TRBV7-6	TRBJ2-6	NA	CASSQPGAGANVLTF	TGTGCCAGCAGCCAGCCAGGGGCTGGGGCCAACGTCCTGACTTTC
NA	TRBV19	TRBJ1-5	NA	CASRQTSNQPQHF	TGTGCCAGTAGACAGACTAGCAATCAGCCCCAGCATTTT
NA	TRBV4-3	TRBJ2-7	TRBD2	CASSPRRGIDEQYF	TGCGCCAGCAGCCCGCGGCGGGGGATCGACGAGCAGTACTTC
NA	TRBV6-6	TRBJ2-7	TRBD1	CASSYSKGDSYEQYF	TGTGCCAGCAGTTACTCGAAGGGGGACAGCTACGAGCAGTACTTC
once	TRBV5-1	TRBJ2-1	NA	CASSGSGLTGNFYNEQFF	TGCGCCAGCAGTGGTTCCGGACTAACGGGCAACTTCTACAATGAGCAGTTCTTC
NA	TRBV5-1	TRBJ2-5	TRBD2	CASSLAGGGGGQETQYF	TGCGCCAGCAGCTTGGCGGGGGGAGGCGGCGGTCAAGAGACCCAGTACTTC
NA	TRBV11-3	TRBJ2-3	NA	CASSLTAGYTDTQYF	TGTGCCAGCAGCTTAACGGCAGGCTACACAGATACGCAGTATTTT
once	TRBV4-3	TRBJ1-1	NA	CASSQDSEAFF	TGCGCCAGCAGCCAAGACAGTGAAGCTTTCTTT
once	TRBV9	TRBJ2-7	TRBD1	CASSAGTGGPYEQYF	TGTGCCAGCAGCGCCGGGACAGGGGGCCCCTACGAGCAGTACTTC
NA	TRBV6-1	TRBJ1-1	TRBD1	CASSAYGQGSTEAFF	TGTGCCAGCAGTGCCTATGGACAGGGTTCCACTGAAGCTTTCTTT
NA	TRBV2	TRBJ2-7	NA	CASSERYEQYF	TGTGCCAGCAGTGAAAGGTACGAGCAGTACTTC
NA	TRBV1	TRBJ2-3	NA	CTSSQPHLAGSTDTQYF	TGCACCAGCAGCCAACCCCATCTAGCGGGGAGCACAGATACGCAGTATTTT
once	TRBV5-4	TRBJ2-3	NA	CASSVRTSTDTQYF	TGTGCCAGCAGCGTTAGAACTAGCACAGATACGCAGTATTTT
NA	TRBV6-5	TRBJ1-5	NA	CASSQTVASKRHF	TGTGCCAGCAGTCAGACAGTAGCATCGAAGAGGCATTTT
NA	TRBV7-9	TRBJ2-7	NA	CASAQPSGLGEQYF	TGTGCCAGCGCCCAGCCCTCGGGCTTGGGGGAGCAGTACTTC
NA	TRBV7-9	TRBJ1-6	NA	CASSPGGDNSPLHF	TGTGCCAGCAGCCCTGGGGGTGATAATTCACCCCTCCACTTT
NA	TRBV30	TRBJ1-2	NA	CAWSATGRANYGYTF	TGTGCCTGGAGTGCCACGGGCAGGGCTAACTATGGCTACACCTTC
once	TRBV6-1	TRBJ2-3	TRBD2	CASSESSSGGAVTQYF	TGTGCCAGCAGTGAATCTTCCAGCGGGGGGGCGGTTACGCAGTATTTT
NA	TRBV11-2	TRBJ2-1	TRBD2	CASSYTSGALYEQFF	TGTGCCAGCAGCTATACTAGCGGGGCCTTATATGAGCAGTTCTTC
NA	TRBV5-5	TRBJ2-1	NA	CASSLGVADYNEQFF	TGTGCCAGCAGCTTGGGGGTAGCGGACTACAATGAGCAGTTCTTC
NA	TRBV5-1	TRBJ2-7	TRBD1	CASSLDEGQGSYEQYF	TGCGCCAGCAGCCTCGATGAGGGACAGGGGTCCTACGAGCAGTACTTC
NA	TRBV21-1	TRBJ2-1	NA	CASSTPDSILSYNEQFF	TGTGCCAGCAGCACCCCGGACTCGATCCTCTCCTACAATGAGCAGTTCTTC
once	TRBV29-1	TRBJ1-2	TRBD1	CSVRHMDRAPENYGYTF	TGCAGCGTCCGACACATGGACAGGGCCCCAGAAAACTATGGCTACACCTTC
NA	TRBV6-1	TRBJ2-1	NA	CASDQGGPFYNEQFF	TGTGCCTCCGATCAGGGAGGTCCCTTTTACAATGAGCAGTTCTTC
NA	TRBV5-1	TRBJ2-7	NA	CASSRSQGSSYEQYF	TGCGCCAGCAGCCGATCACAGGGTAGCTCCTACGAGCAGTACTTC
few	TRBV7-2	TRBJ1-6	NA	CASSFGSPLHF	TGTGCCAGCAGCTTCGGTTCACCCCTCCACTTT
NA	TRBV5-1	TRBJ2-5	TRBD2	CASSSGGAETQYF	TGCGCCAGCAGCAGCGGGGGGGCCGAGACCCAGTACTTC